The rows below give T cell receptor beta chains drawn from one sample of a study of CD8 T cells in Susac syndrome. TCRdb passed the immunoSEQ multiplex PCR reads through MiXCR, listing each CDR3 protein once. Of some 160,000 distinct CDR3 sequences in the sample, approximately 94% were seen once. Sequencing was done on a sample of CD4+ T cells from PBMCs. The receptors were sampled from a human donor with Susac syndrome. Each CDR3 is given with its conserved first and last residue. Each record gives: clone size, D gene, V gene, J gene, CDR3 protein, CDR3 DNA. The D gene is left open where the match is weak. Clone size, where shown, is once, few, many, or a class for clones that have expanded.

abundance: NA
d_gene: NA
v_gene: TRBV3-1
j_gene: TRBJ1-6
CDR3aa: CASSLGFGEDSPLHF
CDR3nt: TGTGCCAGCAGCCTTGGGTTCGGAGAAGATTCACCCCTCCACTTT

abundance: NA
d_gene: TRBD2
v_gene: TRBV4-2
j_gene: TRBJ2-5
CDR3aa: CASSRSLRTSGGSWGETQYF
CDR3nt: TGTGCCAGCAGCCGGTCCCTCCGGACTAGCGGGGGGAGTTGGGGTGAGACCCAGTACTTC

abundance: once
d_gene: NA
v_gene: TRBV2
j_gene: TRBJ2-1
CDR3aa: CASGRDLGNEQFF
CDR3nt: TGTGCCAGCGGTCGGGACCTGGGAAATGAGCAGTTCTTC

abundance: NA
d_gene: NA
v_gene: TRBV20-1
j_gene: TRBJ1-1
CDR3aa: CSARGSPGRDTEAFF
CDR3nt: TGCAGTGCTAGAGGTTCCCCGGGGAGGGACACTGAAGCTTTCTTT

abundance: NA
d_gene: TRBD1
v_gene: TRBV19
j_gene: TRBJ1-1
CDR3aa: CASRDSGGGAEAFF
CDR3nt: TGTGCCAGCCGGGACAGTGGTGGGGGGGCTGAAGCTTTCTTT

abundance: NA
d_gene: TRBD2
v_gene: TRBV6-5
j_gene: TRBJ2-7
CDR3aa: CASSSGLALEQYF
CDR3nt: TGTGCCAGCAGCTCCGGACTAGCTCTCGAGCAGTACTTC

abundance: NA
d_gene: NA
v_gene: TRBV29-1
j_gene: TRBJ2-7
CDR3aa: CSVQTDGYEQYF
CDR3nt: TGCAGCGTTCAGACGGACGGCTACGAGCAGTACTTC

abundance: NA
d_gene: NA
v_gene: TRBV5-4
j_gene: TRBJ2-7
CDR3aa: CASSLWINYEQYF
CDR3nt: TGTGCCAGCAGCTTGTGGATAAACTACGAGCAGTACTTC

abundance: NA
d_gene: NA
v_gene: TRBV6-1
j_gene: TRBJ1-2
CDR3aa: CASIGVDGYTF
CDR3nt: TGTGCCAGCATCGGGGTTGACGGCTACACCTTC

abundance: NA
d_gene: NA
v_gene: TRBV7-2
j_gene: TRBJ2-5
CDR3aa: CASSLGQANLMAAQYF
CDR3nt: TGTGCCAGCAGCTTGGGCCAAGCTAATCTGATGGCGGCCCAGTACTTC

abundance: NA
d_gene: NA
v_gene: TRBV5-6
j_gene: TRBJ2-7
CDR3aa: CASSLGPPRAGTTYEQYF
CDR3nt: TGTGCCAGCAGCTTGGGACCACCCCGGGCAGGGACCACCTACGAGCAGTACTTC

abundance: NA
d_gene: NA
v_gene: TRBV29-1
j_gene: TRBJ2-3
CDR3aa: CSVDGAEAPDTQYF
CDR3nt: TGCAGCGTTGATGGCGCGGAAGCCCCGGATACGCAGTATTTT

abundance: NA
d_gene: TRBD2
v_gene: TRBV4-3
j_gene: TRBJ2-7
CDR3aa: CASSQSGLATSEQYF
CDR3nt: TGCGCCAGCAGCCAGTCGGGACTAGCCACCAGCGAGCAGTACTTC

abundance: NA
d_gene: TRBD1
v_gene: TRBV5-4
j_gene: TRBJ1-2
CDR3aa: CASSVQGGNYGYTF
CDR3nt: TGTGCCAGCAGCGTACAGGGGGGTAACTATGGCTACACCTTC

abundance: NA
d_gene: NA
v_gene: TRBV14
j_gene: TRBJ1-1
CDR3aa: CASSQDPPGARRVNTEAFF
CDR3nt: TGTGCCAGCAGCCAAGACCCCCCGGGGGCAAGGCGGGTGAACACTGAAGCTTTCTTT

abundance: once
d_gene: TRBD1
v_gene: TRBV25-1
j_gene: TRBJ2-7
CDR3aa: CASSDPGQGIYEQYF
CDR3nt: TGTGCCAGCAGTGATCCGGGACAGGGCATCTACGAGCAGTACTTC

abundance: NA
d_gene: TRBD2
v_gene: TRBV2
j_gene: TRBJ2-1
CDR3aa: CASSEGGGGAYNEQFF
CDR3nt: TGTGCCAGCAGTGAAGGAGGCGGGGGGGCCTACAATGAGCAGTTCTTC

abundance: NA
d_gene: TRBD2
v_gene: TRBV20-1
j_gene: TRBJ2-1
CDR3aa: CSASRTSGGEGDEQFF
CDR3nt: TGCAGTGCTAGCCGGACTAGCGGGGGGGAGGGGGATGAGCAGTTCTTC

abundance: NA
d_gene: NA
v_gene: TRBV29-1
j_gene: TRBJ1-4
CDR3aa: CSVEEGEKLFF
CDR3nt: TGCAGCGTGGAGGAGGGTGAAAAACTGTTTTTT

abundance: NA
d_gene: NA
v_gene: TRBV7-2
j_gene: TRBJ2-3
CDR3aa: CASSLGGKRGTDTQYF
CDR3nt: TGTGCCAGCAGCTTAGGGGGCAAGCGGGGCACAGATACGCAGTATTTT

abundance: NA
d_gene: TRBD1
v_gene: TRBV20-1
j_gene: TRBJ1-2
CDR3aa: CSARDRANYGYTF
CDR3nt: TGCAGTGCCCGGGACAGGGCCAACTATGGCTACACCTTC

abundance: NA
d_gene: NA
v_gene: TRBV24-1
j_gene: TRBJ2-3
CDR3aa: CATGPAGASTDTQYF
CDR3nt: TGTGCCACCGGACCCGCCGGGGCTAGCACAGATACGCAGTATTTT

abundance: NA
d_gene: NA
v_gene: TRBV20-1
j_gene: TRBJ2-7
CDR3aa: CSARVGSRNEQYF
CDR3nt: TGCAGTGCTAGAGTGGGCAGCCGGAACGAGCAGTACTTC

abundance: NA
d_gene: TRBD1
v_gene: TRBV2
j_gene: TRBJ2-7
CDR3aa: CASGLGQGVYEQYF
CDR3nt: TGTGCCAGCGGTCTTGGACAGGGGGTCTACGAGCAGTACTTC

abundance: NA
d_gene: NA
v_gene: TRBV11-1
j_gene: TRBJ2-7
CDR3aa: CASSELGRGYEQYF
CDR3nt: TGTGCCAGCAGCGAGCTAGGAAGAGGATACGAGCAGTACTTC

abundance: NA
d_gene: NA
v_gene: TRBV5-6
j_gene: TRBJ1-2
CDR3aa: CASSQGPVGGYTF
CDR3nt: TGTGCCAGCAGCCAGGGACCGGTGGGCGGCTACACCTTC

abundance: NA
d_gene: TRBD2
v_gene: TRBV2
j_gene: TRBJ2-1
CDR3aa: CASSDALGLAGGSEQFF
CDR3nt: TGTGCCAGCAGTGATGCACTAGGACTAGCGGGGGGTTCTGAGCAGTTCTTC

abundance: NA
d_gene: NA
v_gene: TRBV7-9
j_gene: TRBJ1-4
CDR3aa: CASTREGEKLFF
CDR3nt: TGTGCCAGCACAAGGGAGGGCGAAAAACTGTTTTTT

abundance: NA
d_gene: TRBD1
v_gene: TRBV2
j_gene: TRBJ1-1
CDR3aa: CASSEPGQGNTEAFF
CDR3nt: TGTGCCAGCAGCGAACCGGGACAGGGAAACACTGAAGCTTTCTTT

abundance: NA
d_gene: NA
v_gene: TRBV4-2
j_gene: TRBJ1-6
CDR3aa: CASSLPQGRSPLHF
CDR3nt: TGTGCCAGCAGCCTTCCCCAGGGCAGGTCACCCCTCCACTTT

abundance: NA
d_gene: TRBD2
v_gene: TRBV12-3/TRBV12-4
j_gene: TRBJ2-7
CDR3aa: CASTPPRGGLRGASYEQYF
CDR3nt: TGTGCCAGCACCCCGCCCCGTGGAGGTCTGCGGGGGGCCTCCTACGAGCAGTACTTC

abundance: NA
d_gene: TRBD1
v_gene: TRBV5-4
j_gene: TRBJ1-1
CDR3aa: CASSDRAYTEAFF
CDR3nt: TGTGCCAGCAGCGACAGGGCGTACACTGAAGCTTTCTTT

abundance: NA
d_gene: TRBD1
v_gene: TRBV3-1
j_gene: TRBJ1-1
CDR3aa: CASSPLGDRTGEAFF
CDR3nt: TGTGCCAGCAGCCCCCTAGGGGACAGAACGGGGGAAGCTTTCTTT

abundance: NA
d_gene: NA
v_gene: TRBV6-1
j_gene: TRBJ1-6
CDR3aa: CASSEGENNSPLHF
CDR3nt: TGTGCCAGCAGTGAAGGGGAAAACAATTCACCCCTCCACTTT

abundance: NA
d_gene: TRBD1
v_gene: TRBV20-1
j_gene: TRBJ2-1
CDR3aa: CSARVGQGAHNEQFF
CDR3nt: TGCAGTGCTAGAGTGGGACAGGGTGCCCACAATGAGCAGTTCTTC

abundance: NA
d_gene: TRBD2
v_gene: TRBV20-1
j_gene: TRBJ2-3
CDR3aa: CSARDPGTSTMNTQYF
CDR3nt: TGCAGTGCTAGAGATCCGGGGACTAGCACCATGAATACGCAGTATTTT

abundance: NA
d_gene: TRBD2
v_gene: TRBV7-3
j_gene: TRBJ2-1
CDR3aa: CASSLQAGGYYNEQFF
CDR3nt: TGTGCCAGCAGCTTACAGGCGGGGGGCTATTACAATGAGCAGTTCTTC

abundance: NA
d_gene: NA
v_gene: TRBV29-1
j_gene: TRBJ2-5
CDR3aa: CSARDQGLGQETQYF
CDR3nt: TGCAGCGCTCGGGACCAGGGTTTGGGCCAAGAGACCCAGTACTTC

abundance: few
d_gene: TRBD1
v_gene: TRBV3-1
j_gene: TRBJ1-5
CDR3aa: CASSQDRDQPQHF
CDR3nt: TGTGCTAGCAGCCAAGACAGGGATCAGCCCCAGCATTTT

abundance: NA
d_gene: TRBD2
v_gene: TRBV5-4
j_gene: TRBJ2-5
CDR3aa: CASSSLAGKLQETQYF
CDR3nt: TGTGCCAGCAGCTCCTTAGCGGGGAAACTTCAAGAGACCCAGTACTTC

abundance: NA
d_gene: NA
v_gene: TRBV7-9
j_gene: TRBJ1-2
CDR3aa: CASSLSPKTVVDGYTF
CDR3nt: TGTGCCAGCAGCCTCAGCCCAAAAACAGTGGTGGATGGCTACACCTTC

abundance: NA
d_gene: TRBD1
v_gene: TRBV4-2
j_gene: TRBJ2-3
CDR3aa: CASSQLTGTGASYTQYF
CDR3nt: TGTGCCAGCAGCCAGCTAACCGGGACAGGGGCTTCTTATACGCAGTATTTT

abundance: NA
d_gene: NA
v_gene: TRBV29-1
j_gene: TRBJ1-2
CDR3aa: CSVESPEDADGYTF
CDR3nt: TGCAGCGTTGAAAGTCCCGAGGACGCAGATGGCTACACCTTC

abundance: NA
d_gene: NA
v_gene: TRBV20-1
j_gene: TRBJ2-7
CDR3aa: CSARDTKTSRGEQYF
CDR3nt: TGCAGTGCTAGAGATACCAAGACTAGCAGGGGCGAGCAGTACTTC

abundance: NA
d_gene: NA
v_gene: TRBV20-1
j_gene: TRBJ2-6
CDR3aa: CSARDRTLSGANVLTF
CDR3nt: TGCAGTGCTAGAGATAGAACTTTATCTGGGGCCAACGTCCTGACTTTC

abundance: few
d_gene: TRBD1
v_gene: TRBV7-3
j_gene: TRBJ1-1
CDR3aa: CASRLTGGTEAFF
CDR3nt: TGTGCCAGCAGGTTAACAGGGGGCACTGAAGCTTTCTTT

abundance: NA
d_gene: TRBD2
v_gene: TRBV2
j_gene: TRBJ2-1
CDR3aa: CASSIGTSPSNEQFF
CDR3nt: TGTGCCAGCAGCATAGGGACTAGCCCCTCCAATGAGCAGTTCTTC

abundance: NA
d_gene: TRBD2
v_gene: TRBV9
j_gene: TRBJ2-2
CDR3aa: CASSSGLAGIRYTGELFF
CDR3nt: TGTGCCAGCAGCTCGGGACTAGCGGGGATTCGGTACACCGGGGAGCTGTTTTTT

abundance: NA
d_gene: NA
v_gene: TRBV29-1
j_gene: TRBJ2-5
CDR3aa: CSAAGRYQETQYF
CDR3nt: TGCAGCGCCGCGGGACGGTACCAAGAGACCCAGTACTTC

abundance: NA
d_gene: NA
v_gene: TRBV29-1
j_gene: TRBJ2-1
CDR3aa: CSVEDGGLSYNEQFF
CDR3nt: TGCAGCGTTGAAGATGGGGGGCTAAGCTACAATGAGCAGTTCTTC

abundance: NA
d_gene: NA
v_gene: TRBV5-4
j_gene: TRBJ2-3
CDR3aa: CASSGTGSDTQYF
CDR3nt: TGTGCCAGCAGCGGTACAGGAAGCGATACGCAGTATTTT

abundance: NA
d_gene: NA
v_gene: TRBV7-9
j_gene: TRBJ2-3
CDR3aa: CASSLRRGYITDTQYF
CDR3nt: TGTGCCAGCAGCTTACGGCGCGGCTACATCACAGATACGCAGTATTTT

abundance: NA
d_gene: NA
v_gene: TRBV3-1
j_gene: TRBJ1-4
CDR3aa: CASSQRSAGTNEKLFF
CDR3nt: TGTGCCAGCAGCCAAAGGTCGGCAGGGACTAATGAAAAACTGTTTTTT

abundance: NA
d_gene: TRBD2
v_gene: TRBV20-1
j_gene: TRBJ2-1
CDR3aa: CSARGSGGAPSYNEQFF
CDR3nt: TGCAGTGCTAGGGGTAGCGGGGGGGCCCCTTCGTACAATGAGCAGTTCTTC

abundance: NA
d_gene: NA
v_gene: TRBV12-5
j_gene: TRBJ1-1
CDR3aa: CASGGIGTEAFF
CDR3nt: TGTGCTAGTGGCGGAATAGGCACTGAAGCTTTCTTT

abundance: NA
d_gene: NA
v_gene: TRBV30
j_gene: TRBJ2-7
CDR3aa: CAWRQTDYEQYF
CDR3nt: TGTGCCTGGAGACAAACGGACTACGAGCAGTACTTC

abundance: NA
d_gene: TRBD1
v_gene: TRBV6-2/TRBV6-3
j_gene: TRBJ2-7
CDR3aa: CAVTGAYEQYF
CDR3nt: TGTGCTGTCACAGGGGCCTACGAGCAGTACTTC

abundance: NA
d_gene: NA
v_gene: TRBV9
j_gene: TRBJ2-1
CDR3aa: CASSVGADEQFF
CDR3nt: TGTGCCAGCAGCGTGGGAGCGGACGAGCAGTTCTTC

abundance: NA
d_gene: TRBD1
v_gene: TRBV6-2/TRBV6-3
j_gene: TRBJ2-1
CDR3aa: CASTRTGGSYNEQFF
CDR3nt: TGTGCCAGCACCCGGACAGGGGGATCCTACAATGAGCAGTTCTTC

abundance: NA
d_gene: NA
v_gene: TRBV30
j_gene: TRBJ2-7
CDR3aa: CAWTFSSKGTYEQYF
CDR3nt: TGTGCCTGGACCTTCTCGTCTAAGGGGACCTACGAGCAGTACTTC